This paragraph reports one TCR beta chain. From germline, CDR1 is MNHEY and CDR2 SMNVEV (reference sequence). V was clipped by 5 bases and J by 1 base, with 14 bases between them. This CDR3 is 15 amino acids long. This sample stems from a study of cytomegalovirus exposure and HLA in healthy donors. The primer mix had 60 Vbeta and 13 Jbeta primers. Produced via immunoSEQ multiplex PCR; TCRdb's table is partial and in-frame only. Of about 100,000 clones in the sample, 75% are singletons; the top ten hold roughly 15%. Sequenced sample: PBMCs. The sequence was obtained from a male donor in good health and CMV-seropositive. The V gene is TRBV27, the J gene TRBJ2-5, with a possible D match to TRBD2 (7 bases). The CDR3 DNA follows: TGTGCCAGCAGTCCGTGGGGGGGCGGCCAAGAGACCCAGTACTTC. It encodes CASSPWGGGQETQYF.